The rows below give T cell receptor beta chains drawn from one sample of a study of tumor-infiltrating lymphocytes in primary liver carcinoma. One entry per CDR3 protein results from TCRdb running MiXCR on the multiplex PCR reads. The table lists some 95,000 distinct CDR3 sequences, around 68% of them singletons. The material sequenced was tumor-adjacent normal liver tissue. The receptor source for this set is a man in his forties or fifties with primary liver carcinoma and hepatitis B virus infection. Each CDR3 is given with its conserved first and last residue. D genes are given only for firm matches. A clone size is listed for some rows: how often the clone was seen (once, few, many), or a class if it is expanded.

j_call d_call v_call clone_size cdr3_nt cdr3_aa
TRBJ1-3 - TRBV6-1 - TGTGCCAGCAGTGAAGCAAGGGACACCTTCTCTGAAAACACCATATATTTT CASSEARDTFSENTIYF
TRBJ1-2 TRBD1 TRBV6-1 - TGTGCCGGCAGTGATTGCAGGGGGCCCTATGACTACACCTTC CAGSDCRGPYDYTF
TRBJ2-5 - TRBV11-2 once TGTGTCAGCAACTTAGATCTGGGAGGGGGACAAGAGACCCAGTACTTC CVSNLDLGGGQETQYF
TRBJ2-2 - TRBV28 - TGTGCCAGCAGCTTAAGCTCTCCCGGGGAGCTGTTTTTT CASSLSSPGELFF
TRBJ2-1 - TRBV29-1 many TGCAGCGCCAGGAGCTACAATGAGCAGTTCTTC CSARSYNEQFF
TRBJ2-7 TRBD2 TRBV11-2 - TGTGCCAGCAGCAAACAGACTAGCCCCGGGCAGTACTTC CASSKQTSPGQYF
TRBJ2-7 - TRBV11-2 medium-sized TGTGCCAGCAGCTCGAGTCTAGCGCACGAGCAGTACTTC CASSSSLAHEQYF
TRBJ1-2 - TRBV30 - TGTGCCTGGAGCAGGATTGCCACTTCCGGCTACACCTTC CAWSRIATSGYTF
TRBJ1-1 TRBD1 TRBV11-1 - TGTACCAGCAGTCCGGGACAGACGAACACTGAAGCTTTCTTT CTSSPGQTNTEAFF
TRBJ2-1 - TRBV7-9 - TGTGCCAGCAGCCCGGGCAGGACGGGAGTCTGGGATGAGCGGTTCTTC CASSPGRTGVWDERFF
TRBJ1-2 - TRBV4-1 - TGCGCCAGCAGCCAAATAACAGGAGCTAACTATGGATACGCCTTC CASSQITGANYGYAF
TRBJ2-1 TRBD1 TRBV29-1 - TGCATCGGGGCGGACTTCGAAGGGACAGATGAGGAGTTCTTC CIGADFEGTDEEFF
TRBJ2-7 TRBD1 TRBV6-5 - TGTGACGCCACAAGGGAACTCAGGGGGACCTACGAGCAGTACTTC CDATRELRGTYEQYF
TRBJ2-3 - TRBV7-9 once TGTGCCAGCAGCTTAAGTCAATACACAGATACACAGTATTTT CASSLSQYTDTQYF
TRBJ2-7 - TRBV11-2 - TGTGCCAGCAGCTTAGCGCGAGACGTAAGGTACGAACAGTACTTC CASSLARDVRYEQYF
TRBJ2-5 - TRBV4-2 many TGTGCCAGCAGCCAAGATAGACCGCCTCAAGAGACCCAGTACTTC CASSQDRPPQETQYF
TRBJ2-4 - TRBV6-1 many TGTGCCAGCAGTTCTGACGGAAACATTCAGTACTTC CASSSDGNIQYF
TRBJ2-7 - TRBV7-8 - TGTGCCAGCACCTTTACCACTGGGAGCGAGCAGTACTTC CASTFTTGSEQYF
TRBJ1-4 - TRBV7-8 many TGTGCCAGCAGCTTAAAGTACGGAGGTTCAGGAAAACTGTTTTTT CASSLKYGGSGKLFF
TRBJ2-3 TRBD1 TRBV24-1 - TGTGCCACTACGGGACAGGGTACAGATACGCAGTATTTT CATTGQGTDTQYF
TRBJ2-3 - TRBV12-3/TRBV12-4 once TGTGCCGGCAGACTCACAGGTACTCAGTATTTT CAGRLTGTQYF
TRBJ1-1 - TRBV28 - TGTGCCAGCAGTTTTATAGGCATGAACACTGAAGCTTTCTTT CASSFIGMNTEAFF
TRBJ2-3 - TRBV6-2/TRBV6-3 - TGTGCCAGCAATTACCTTGGACAGAACACAGACACGCAGTATTTT CASNYLGQNTDTQYF
TRBJ2-2 TRBD2 TRBV7-3 few TGTGCCAGCAGCCCCGAGGGCGGGGGTACCGGGGAGCTGTTTTTT CASSPEGGGTGELFF
TRBJ2-4 - TRBV28 - TGTGCCACTGGGACGGCCAAAAGCATTCAGTACTTC CATGTAKSIQYF
TRBJ2-1 TRBD2 TRBV7-8 - TGTGCTGGCAGACCCCTAGCGGGAGGGGCTAATGAGCAGTTCTTC CAGRPLAGGANEQFF
TRBJ2-6 - TRBV4-2 - TGTGCCAGCAGCCCCCAAGAAGATTTGGCTGGGGTCAACGTCCAGACTTTC CASSPQEDLAGVNVQTF
TRBJ2-3 - TRBV11-1 - TGTGCCAGCAACTTAGGATGGGTCGTCGCAGATACGCAGTATTTT CASNLGWVVADTQYF
TRBJ2-7 TRBD1 TRBV29-1 many TGCAGCGTTGAAGGGACAGGGGCCGCGACCTACGAGCAGTACTTC CSVEGTGAATYEQYF
TRBJ1-1 - TRBV11-2 - TGTGGCAGCAGCCCTCCGGGGTGGGGGGCTTTCTTT CGSSPPGWGAFF
TRBJ1-5 - TRBV6-1 - TGTGCCAACCTTGACAGGATCCAAGGGCCCCAGCATTTT CANLDRIQGPQHF
TRBJ2-5 - TRBV29-1 - TGCAACGTTGATAGGGGGGAGGTAGAAACCCAGTACTTC CNVDRGEVETQYF
TRBJ1-6 - TRBV7-3 - TGTGCCAGCAGCCGAGGGACCGATAATTCACCCCTCCACTTT CASSRGTDNSPLHF
TRBJ1-3 - TRBV20-1 - TGCAGTGCACACGGGGGAGCAGGGTCGAAGGGAAACACCATATATTTT CSAHGGAGSKGNTIYF
TRBJ2-2 - TRBV7-3 few TGTGCCAGCAGTCGGGACATCACCGGGGAGCTGTTTTTT CASSRDITGELFF
TRBJ2-1 TRBD1 TRBV6-1 - TGTGCCAGCAGGGGTCAGGGGGCGAAGGGTGAGCAGCTCTTC CASRGQGAKGEQLF
TRBJ2-1 - TRBV29-1 - TGCAGCATTTCTCTATCCTACAGTGAGCAGTTCTTC CSISLSYSEQFF
TRBJ2-1 - TRBV4-1 - TGCGCCAGCAGCCTTAATGACGATGAGCAGTTCTTC CASSLNDDEQFF
TRBJ2-3 - TRBV28 - TGTTCTTCTATCGGGGCGGGTGCAGATACGCAGTATTTT CSSIGAGADTQYF
TRBJ2-4 TRBD1 TRBV14 many TGTGCCAGCAGCCAAGGGGCCAAGGGGGCAAACATTCAGTACTTC CASSQGAKGANIQYF
TRBJ1-5 - TRBV6-6 many TGTGCCATCAGGTCCGGAGTGAATAGCAATCAGCCCCAGCATTTT CAIRSGVNSNQPQHF
TRBJ2-2 TRBD1 TRBV24-1 - TGTGCCACCAGTGACAGGGGGACCACCGGGGAGCTGTTTTTT CATSDRGTTGELFF
TRBJ2-5 - TRBV7-8 once TGTGCCAGCAGCCTAACCCTGACAGGTAGAAGGGAGACCCAGTACTTC CASSLTLTGRRETQYF
TRBJ2-1 TRBD2 TRBV5-1 few TGCGCCAGCAGCTCATCGGGACTAGCGGGAGGGAATGAGCAGTTCTTC CASSSSGLAGGNEQFF
TRBJ2-7 - TRBV11-2 - TGTGCCAGCAGCTTAGATTACAGGGCGGCCTACGAGCGGTACTTC CASSLDYRAAYERYF
TRBJ2-2 TRBD2 TRBV4-1 once TGCGCCAGTAGCCAATCTAGCGGGAACACCAGGGAGCTGTTTTTT CASSQSSGNTRELFF
TRBJ2-1 TRBD2 TRBV11-3 few TGTGCCAGCAGCCACGGACTAGCGGGTCGCAATGAGCAGTTCTTC CASSHGLAGRNEQFF
TRBJ2-3 - TRBV4-2 - TGTGCCAGCAGCCAATGGCGGAATCCCACAGATATACAGTATTTT CASSQWRNPTDIQYF
TRBJ2-3 TRBD2 TRBV29-1 once TGCAGGGTGGAGGGGACTAGCGTCACAGGTGGCACAGATACGCAGTATTTT CRVEGTSVTGGTDTQYF
TRBJ2-5 - TRBV28 - TGTGCCAGCAATGGTAGCGGTGAAGAGACCCAGTACTTC CASNGSGEETQYF
TRBJ1-1 - TRBV19 - TGTGCCAGTAGTGTTAAGGGGGACACTGAAGCTTTCTTT CASSVKGDTEAFF
TRBJ2-7 - TRBV6-1 - TGTGCCAGTAGTCCCGATAGGACAGAGGGCAACGAGCAGTACTTC CASSPDRTEGNEQYF